This paragraph covers one T cell receptor beta chain sequence. This sample stems from a study of Ad26.COV2.S vaccination and SARS-CoV-2 variants. Study overall: Ad26.COV2.S, an intramuscular injection, was given once or twice 56 days apart.

Treatment reported: some 20 received Ad26.COV2.S at low or high dose, single or two shots; roughly five received placebo; per-sample allocation not given. Samples were taken on day 63 after the first vaccine or placebo injection. Some clones are missing from TCRdb's copy, which holds only in-frame ones; the method was immunoSEQ multiplex PCR. Of under 550,000 clones listed, roughly 90% were seen once; the top ten hold about 4%. The clonotype comes from a person between 18 and 65 years old who received the Ad26.COV2.S COVID-19 vaccine or a placebo. The sequences come from peripheral blood, collected in a trial of Ad26.COV2.S vaccine versus placebo.

The CDR3 sequence is CASTREETQYF. The DNA of the CDR3 is TGCGCCAGCACTCGGGAAGAGACCCAGTACTTC. The chain couples TRBV5-1 to TRBJ2-5; D remains unclear. V lost 6 bases to trimming and J lost 3 bases, with 6 bases between them. The germline gives CDR1 SGHRS, CDR2 YFSETQ. CDR3 length equals 11 residues.